This T cell receptor (beta chain) is drawn from a study of blood T cells in healthy people across ages. This clonotype has at least ten counts. Combining a sample-barcoded 5' primer with a J-beta primer mix, a second PCR ran for roughly 7 to 11 cycles. TCRdb ran MiXCR on the 5' RACE reads and lists one entry per CDR3 protein. Here the sample spans more than 800,000 distinct CDR3 sequences, around 26% being singletons. The CDR3 loop spans 15 amino acids. Germline trimming cut 2 bases from V and 8 bases from J; bases unmatched to any gene: 10. This chain uses TRBV12-3 or TRBV12-4 with TRBJ2-5; TRBD1 agrees at 8 bases. Source material: blood. This clonotype was sampled from a woman older than 75 in good health. The CDR3 reads CASSLNSGQGITQYF. CDR3 bases: TGTGCCAGCAGTTTAAATTCAGGACAGGGCATAACCCAGTACTTC.